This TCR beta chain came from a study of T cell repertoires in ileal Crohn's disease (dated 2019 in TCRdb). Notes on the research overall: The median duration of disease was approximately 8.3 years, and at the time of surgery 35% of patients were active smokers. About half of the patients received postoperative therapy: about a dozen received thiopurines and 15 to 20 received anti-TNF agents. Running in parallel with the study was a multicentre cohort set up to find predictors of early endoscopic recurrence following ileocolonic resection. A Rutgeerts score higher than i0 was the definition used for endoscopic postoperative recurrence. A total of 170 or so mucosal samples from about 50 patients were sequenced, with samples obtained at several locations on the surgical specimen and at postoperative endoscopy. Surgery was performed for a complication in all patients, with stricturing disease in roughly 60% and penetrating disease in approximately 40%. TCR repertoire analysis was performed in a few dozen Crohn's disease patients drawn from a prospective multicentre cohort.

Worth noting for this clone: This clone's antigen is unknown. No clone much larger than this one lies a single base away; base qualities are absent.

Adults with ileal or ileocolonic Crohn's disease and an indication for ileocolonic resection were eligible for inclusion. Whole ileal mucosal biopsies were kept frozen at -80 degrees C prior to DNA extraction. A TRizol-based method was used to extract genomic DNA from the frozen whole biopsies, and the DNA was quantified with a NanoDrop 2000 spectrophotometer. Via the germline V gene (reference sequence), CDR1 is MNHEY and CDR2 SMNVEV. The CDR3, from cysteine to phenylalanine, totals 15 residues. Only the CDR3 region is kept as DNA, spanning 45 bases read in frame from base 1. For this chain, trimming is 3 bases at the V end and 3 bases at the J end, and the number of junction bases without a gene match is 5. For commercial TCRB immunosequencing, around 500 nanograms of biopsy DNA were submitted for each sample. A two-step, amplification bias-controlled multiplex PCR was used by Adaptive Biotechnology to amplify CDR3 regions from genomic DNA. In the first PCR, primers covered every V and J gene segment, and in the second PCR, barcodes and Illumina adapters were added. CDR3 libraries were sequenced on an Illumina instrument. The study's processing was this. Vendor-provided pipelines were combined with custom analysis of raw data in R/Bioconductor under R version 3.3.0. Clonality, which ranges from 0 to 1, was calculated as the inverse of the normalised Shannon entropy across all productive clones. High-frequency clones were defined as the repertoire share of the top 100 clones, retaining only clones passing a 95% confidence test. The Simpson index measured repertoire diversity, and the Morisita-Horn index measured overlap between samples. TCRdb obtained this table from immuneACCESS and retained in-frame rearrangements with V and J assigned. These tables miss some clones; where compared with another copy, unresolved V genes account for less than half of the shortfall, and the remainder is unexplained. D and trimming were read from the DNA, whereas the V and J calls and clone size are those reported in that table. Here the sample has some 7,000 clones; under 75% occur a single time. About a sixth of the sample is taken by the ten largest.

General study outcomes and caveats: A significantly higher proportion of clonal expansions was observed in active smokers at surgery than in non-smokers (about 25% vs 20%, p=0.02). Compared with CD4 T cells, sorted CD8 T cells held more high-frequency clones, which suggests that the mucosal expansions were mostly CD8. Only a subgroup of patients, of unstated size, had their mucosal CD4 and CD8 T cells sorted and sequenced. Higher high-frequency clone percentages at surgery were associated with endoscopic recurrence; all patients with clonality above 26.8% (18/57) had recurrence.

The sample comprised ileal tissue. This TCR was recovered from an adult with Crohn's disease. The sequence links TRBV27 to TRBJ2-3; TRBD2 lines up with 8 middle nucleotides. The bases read TGTGCCAGCAGTTTCCATAGCGGGGAGACAGATACGCAGTATTTT. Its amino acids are CASSFHSGETDTQYF.